This record looks at one T cell receptor beta chain sequence and its context. This entry belongs to a study of technical replicates of blood from several donors. The CDR3 runs 13 residues. Germline-derived CDR1 and CDR2 are MNHEY and SMNVEV (reference sequence). Trimming pared 5 bases from V and 1 base from J, leaving 8 bases between. Repertoires were generated with immunoSEQ multiplex PCR, while TCRdb's copy carries only in-frame clones and drops some. The sample lists roughly 70,000 clones, roughly 93% seen once, with about 0.25% in the top ten. Sequencing input: T cells isolated from PBMCs. This receptor was obtained from a human donor in good health. This sequence joins TRBV27 and TRBJ1-1; D not resolved. The CDR3 nucleotides are TGTGCCAGCAGTCGACCAGGGAACACTGAAGCTTTCTTT. Translating gives CASSRPGNTEAFF.